This T cell receptor (beta chain) was identified in a study of cytomegalovirus exposure and HLA in healthy donors. Whole-study context: HLA-typed donors contributed about 85 million unique TCRs, which were held in an early data release. Study-level findings and limits: Cytomegalovirus association was listed for 164 TCR beta chains. When analyzed later, the rates of TCR association showed variation by HLA locus, with DRB1 the most and HLA-C the fewest.

The CDR3 runs to 15 residues. The germline CDR1 and CDR2 sequences are SQVTM and ANQGSEA. This PCR relied on a set of 60 Vbeta primers and 13 Jbeta primers. Libraries were prepared by immunoSEQ multiplex PCR; TCRdb keeps only in-frame clonotypes and omits some of them. The table includes around 150,000 clones, 65% to 70% detected once. A word on this clone: Its target is not known.

This chain connects TRBV29-1 to TRBJ2-5; TRBD2 matches 7 bases. The J call is doubtful: the DNA matches TRBJ2-7 better. What was sequenced was PBMCs. The TCR sequence derives from a human donor in good health. DNA for the CDR3: TGCAGCGTTAAAAGTCCGGGAGGCTCGAACTACGAGCAGTACTTC. As protein: CSVKSPGGSNYEQYF.